A single sample is the source of the 32 T cell receptor beta chains below, sequenced in a study of T cell repertoires in cytomegalovirus infection. Their recognized antigens are unknown. TCRdb itself ran the reads through MiXCR, one entry per CDR3 protein. Seen here are roughly 920,000 distinct CDR3 sequences, 31% observed once, and the top ten hold roughly an eighth. The source material was cultured CD8+ T cells from PBMCs, sampled from culture after CMV antigen stimulation. The source is a human donor in good health (CMV status not recorded). Some clones in this sample may be carry-over from other donors' samples.

This clonotype has only a few counts. This chain uses TRBV6-5 with TRBJ2-2; D uncertain. Germline V gives CDR1 MNHEY, CDR2 SVGAGI. V lost 3 bases and J 4 bases, leaving 21 bases between the germline ends. The CDR3 extends over 18 amino acids. The CDR3 sequence is CASSYISYAVPSTGELFF. DNA of the CDR3: TGTGCCAGCAGTTATATCAGCTACGCAGTCCCGAGCACCGGGGAGCTGTTTTTT.

The rearrangement uses TRBV7-6 and TRBJ2-5; TRBD1 might be the D (6 bases). Germline V gene data show CDR1 as SGHVS and CDR2 as FNYEAQ. This CDR3 is built from 15 residues. Between the trimmed V and J ends, which lost 5 bases and 4 bases, there was a span of 17 bases. The CDR3 region is CASSPEGTGLETQYF. The CDR3 nucleotides read TGTGCCAGCAGCCCAGAAGGCACAGGGCTAGAGACCCAGTACTTC.

Only a few counts were recorded for this clonotype. V and J are TRBV7-9 and TRBJ1-6, with D possibly being TRBD1 (6 bases). Trimming took off 5 bases at V and 5 bases at J, with 10 bases between the two ends. The CDR3 is 14 amino acids. Germline-derived CDR1 and CDR2 are SEHNR and FQNEAQ (reference sequence). The CDR3 sequence: CASSQDSHNSPLHF. DNA for the CDR3: TGTGCCAGCAGCCAGGACAGCCATAATTCACCCCTCCACTTT. Full variable domain (rest looked up from reference TRBV7-9 and TRBJ1-6): DTGVSQNPRHKITKRGQNVTFRCDPISEHNRLYWYRQTLGQGPEFLTYFQNEAQLEKSRLLSDRFSAERPKGSFSTLEIQRTEQGDSAMYLCASSQDSHNSPLHFGNGTRLTVT.

This clonotype was counted ten times or more. The V and J genes are TRBV7-6 and TRBJ2-2, with D perhaps matching TRBD1 (5 bases). Trimming left V 5 bases short and J 2 bases short, with 18 bases between. This CDR3 spans 17 amino acids. From germline, CDR1 is SGHVS and CDR2 FNYEAQ. The CDR3 protein is CASSHSPQGVNTGELFF. The CDR3 nucleotides read TGTGCCAGCAGCCACTCCCCCCAAGGGGTTAACACCGGGGAGCTGTTTTTT. The entire variable domain, with the rest obtained from reference TRBV7-6 and TRBJ2-2, is as follows: GAGVSQSPRYKVTKRGQDVALRCDPISGHVSLYWYRQALGQGPEFLTYFNYEAQQDKSGLPNDRFSAERPEGSISTLTIQRTEQRDSAMYRCASSHSPQGVNTGELFFGEGSRLTVL.

Regarding this clonotype: A single base separates this from a much larger clone, so it may be a read error. The rearrangement joins TRBV6-6 to TRBJ1-3; D ambiguous. Per germline, CDR1 MNHNY and CDR2 SVGAGI (reference sequence). The CDR3 covers 15 residues. The DNA for the CDR3 is TGTACCAGCAGTTACCCAACAAACTCTGGAAACACCATATATTTT. The encoded protein is CTSSYPTNSGNTIYF.

This clonotype was seen only a few times. The chain is built from TRBV6-1 and TRBJ1-1, with 8 bases lining up with TRBD1. The CDR3 extends over 14 amino acids. The germline V gene encodes CDR1 MNHNS and CDR2 SASEGT. After removal of 6 bases from V and 5 bases from J, the junction contained 8 bases not matched to a gene. The chain's CDR3 is CASRDTGGWTEAFF. For the CDR3, the DNA is TGTGCCAGCAGGGATACAGGGGGTTGGACTGAAGCTTTCTTT.

This clonotype occurred a few times. The chain recombines TRBV4-1 with TRBJ1-5; 7 bases align to TRBD1. The germline V gene has CDR1 MGHRA and CDR2 YSYEKL. This CDR3 has 13 amino acids. The junction had 0 bases not matched to a gene; V was cut back by 2 bases and J by 5 bases. CDR3 bases: TGCGCCAGCAGCCAAACAGGGGATCAGCCCCAGCATTTT. It is translated as CASSQTGDQPQHF.

In this sample, this clonotype turned up many times. The chain couples TRBV12-3 or TRBV12-4 to TRBJ2-2, with 15 nucleotides matching TRBD2. The CDR3 runs to 15 residues. Trimming at V came to 4 bases and at J to 9 bases, leaving 3 bases not matched to a gene. The CDR3 reads CASSWGLAGGRELFF. In nucleotides, the CDR3 is TGTGCCAGCAGTTGGGGACTAGCGGGGGGCCGGGAGCTGTTTTTT.

This clonotype showed up just a few times. The chain joins TRBV20-1 to TRBJ2-7; 8 positions agree with TRBD1. CDR1 and CDR2 (germline): DFQATT, SNEGSKA (reference sequence). The CDR3 totals 15 residues. Trimming removed 5 bases from V and 3 bases from J; junction bases left unmatched: 12. CDR3 coding DNA: TGCAGTGCTCCCCACAGGGGGAGCGGGCTCTACGAGCAGTACTTC. This gives the protein CSAPHRGSGLYEQYF.

This clonotype was seen at least ten times. The rearrangement joins TRBV7-6 to TRBJ1-5, with D hard to call. Per germline, CDR1 SGHVS and CDR2 FNYEAQ. The CDR3 runs 11 residues. Trimming left V 8 bases short and J 7 bases short, with 9 bases between. CDR3 region: CASGGGQPQHF. The CDR3 nucleotides read TGTGCCAGCGGAGGAGGGCAGCCCCAGCATTTT.

This clonotype was seen many times. The genes are TRBV7-2 and TRBJ2-1; either TRBD1 or TRBD2 may fit D (5 bases each). CDR3 length equals 17 residues. Trimming shortened V by 1 base and J by 1 base, and 14 bases separated the two germline ends. CDR1 and CDR2 (germline): SGHTA, FQGNSA. CDR3 amino acids: CASSLGGNIGSYNEQFF. In DNA, the CDR3 is TGTGCCAGCAGCTTAGGGGGGAACATCGGTTCCTACAATGAGCAGTTCTTC. The entire variable domain, with the rest obtained from reference TRBV7-2 and TRBJ2-1, is as follows: GAGVSQSPSNKVTEKGKDVELRCDPISGHTALYWYRQSLGQGLEFLIYFQGNSAPDKSGLPSDRFSAERTGGSVSTLTIQRTQQEDSAVYLCASSLGGNIGSYNEQFFGPGTRLTVL.

The chain recombines TRBV6-1 with TRBJ2-7; D is undetermined. This CDR3 has 13 residues. Trimming pared 4 bases from V and 0 bases from J, leaving 7 bases between. Looked up from germline, CDR1 is MNHNS and CDR2 is SASEGT. The CDR3 protein is CASSGGYSYEQYF. Here the CDR3 DNA reads TGTGCCAGCAGTGGGGGTTACTCCTACGAGCAGTACTTC.

This clonotype was seen a few times. The chain is built from TRBV7-9 and TRBJ2-1; D is perhaps TRBD2 (7 bases). The CDR3 consists of 16 residues. Germline V gene data show CDR1 as SEHNR and CDR2 as FQNEAQ (reference sequence). V lost 7 bases to trimming and J lost 7 bases, with 23 bases between them. The CDR3 DNA reads TGTGCCAGCATCCCCCGACGAGGGGGGGCCGATAATGAGCAGTTCTTC. The encoded protein is CASIPRRGGADNEQFF.

The chain links TRBV10-3 to TRBJ2-3, with D tentatively TRBD2 (6 bases). Germline V gene data show CDR1 as ENHRY and CDR2 as SYGVKD. The CDR3 totals 14 residues. CDR3 sequence reads: CVSNWGEGTDTQYF. Here the CDR3 DNA reads TGTGTCAGCAATTGGGGGGAAGGCACAGATACGCAGTATTTT.

This clonotype appeared many times. V usage is TRBV7-9 and J usage is TRBJ2-7; 12 bases map to TRBD2. Germline CDR1 and CDR2: SEHNR and FQNEAQ (reference sequence). With V trimmed by 2 bases and J by 3 bases, 2 bases remained unmatched. The CDR3 runs to 15 residues. The CDR3 is CASSLPTSGGYEQYF. As DNA, the CDR3 is TGTGCCAGCAGCTTACCGACTAGCGGGGGCTACGAGCAGTACTTC.

At least ten counts were recorded for this clonotype. The rearrangement uses TRBV5-5 and TRBJ2-7; TRBD1 is a possible D gene (6 bases). Germline assignment: CDR1 SGHKS and CDR2 YYEKEE (reference sequence). The CDR3 spans 18 residues. V was shortened by 1 base and J by 1 base, with 21 bases between the two germline ends. CDR3 sequence: CASSLPHKRGNRSYEQYV. CDR3 DNA: TGTGCCAGCAGCTTGCCCCATAAAAGGGGGAATCGTTCCTACGAGCAGTACGTC.

On this clonotype: This sequence may be a read error, since a much larger clone differs from it by one base. This chain links TRBV27 with TRBJ2-3, with TRBD2 as a possible D gene (6 bases). The V end lost 5 bases, the J end lost 1 base, and 19 bases lay between the germline ends. Per the germline V gene, CDR1 is MNHEY and CDR2 is SMNVEV (reference sequence). This CDR3 region has 17 residues. CDR3 loop: CASSVGLSPVRTDTQYF. CDR3 sequence (DNA): TGTGCCAGCAGTGTCGGACTATCTCCCGTCCGCACAGATACGCAGTATTTT.

This clonotype was detected only a few times. V is TRBV7-6 and J is TRBJ1-1; 8 positions match TRBD1. Germline loops: CDR1 SGHVS, CDR2 FNYEAQ. This CDR3 has 15 amino acids. The V and J ends lost 2 bases and 3 bases, in that order; junction bases with no gene match: 5. The DNA of the CDR3 is TGTGCCAGCAGCTTAAACAGGGGGTCGGACACTGAAGCTTTCTTT. Translated: CASSLNRGSDTEAFF.

V usage is TRBV5-1 and J usage is TRBJ2-5; weak D call: TRBD1 (6 bases). This CDR3 has 17 amino acids. Trimming removed 3 bases at V and 4 bases at J, with 22 bases between. The V gene's germline CDR1 is SGHRS and CDR2 YFSETQ. DNA of the CDR3: TGCGCCAGCAGCTACCGCTCCGGGACACCTCTCCCAGAGACCCAGTACTTC. Amino acids: CASSYRSGTPLPETQYF. The whole variable domain, remainder taken from reference TRBV5-1 and TRBJ2-5, is KAGVTQTPRYLIKTRGQQVTLSCSPISGHRSVSWYQQTPGQGLQFLFEYFSETQRNKGNFPGRFSGRQFSNSRSEMNVSTLELGDSALYLCASSYRSGTPLPETQYFGPGTRLLVL.

This clonotype was detected many times. Written as DNA, the CDR3 is TGTGCCAGCAGCTTCGGAGCGGGGGAGAGAACCGAGCAGTACTTC. Protein product: CASSFGAGERTEQYF. V usage is TRBV7-6 and J usage is TRBJ2-7; 8 bases align to TRBD2. The CDR3 sequence is 15 residues long. Germline lookup yields CDR1 SGHVS and CDR2 FNYEAQ. Trimming cost V 3 bases and J 6 bases; bases outside gene matches: 10.

This clonotype has just a few counts. The V and J genes are TRBV28 and TRBJ2-5, with D hard to call. CDR1 MDHEN and CDR2 SYDVKM come from the germline V gene. The CDR3 consists of 17 residues. V lost 3 bases, J lost 1 base, and 18 bases lay in between. CDR3 in amino acids: CASSFGVRFISQETQYF. The DNA of the CDR3 is TGTGCCAGCAGTTTTGGGGTCCGTTTTATTTCCCAAGAGACCCAGTACTTC.

In this sample, this clonotype turned up a few times. CDR3 DNA sequence: TGTGCCAGCATCAACCGGGACCTCTATGGCTACACCTTC. Translation: CASINRDLYGYTF. The chain employs TRBV2 and TRBJ1-2, with TRBD1 as a possible D gene (5 bases). Trimming took 7 bases from V and 4 from J, leaving 13 bases between them. CDR1 is SNHLY, CDR2 FYNNEI, per germline. This CDR3 region has 13 residues.

The chain couples TRBV27 to TRBJ1-2; TRBD1 is a possible D gene (5 bases). This CDR3 comprises 14 residues. V lost 7 bases and J 2 bases, leaving 14 bases between the germline ends. Germline loops: CDR1 MNHEY, CDR2 SMNVEV (reference sequence). In DNA, the CDR3 is TGTGCCAGCACCCCAGCGGGACGGAACTATGGCTACACCTTC. Translation: CASTPAGRNYGYTF.

The V and J genes are TRBV7-2 and TRBJ1-5; D remains unclear. The ends were cut back, 1 base at V and 2 bases at J, with 9 bases in the middle. Germline CDR1 is SGHTA and CDR2 is FQGNSA. The CDR3 is 15 residues long. The DNA for the CDR3 is TGTGCCAGCAGCTTAGTTAACAATGGCAATCAGCCCCAGCATTTT. This sequence encodes CASSLVNNGNQPQHF. Drawing the rest from reference TRBV7-2 and TRBJ1-5, the complete variable domain is GAGVSQSPSNKVTEKGKDVELRCDPISGHTALYWYRQSLGQGLEFLIYFQGNSAPDKSGLPSDRFSAERTGGSVSTLTIQRTQQEDSAVYLCASSLVNNGNQPQHFGDGTRLSIL.

This clonotype was picked up many times. The chain joins TRBV6-2 or TRBV6-3 to TRBJ1-1; a weak D match, TRBD1 (5 bases). The CDR3 extends over 14 amino acids. The V end was cut by 4 bases, the J end by 4 bases, with 13 bases between. Germline CDR1 MNHEY, CDR2 SVGEGT. Here the CDR3 reads CASSSVRGPTEAFF. CDR3 DNA: TGTGCCAGCAGTTCTGTAAGGGGCCCCACTGAAGCTTTCTTT.

This clonotype was counted many times. The chain is built from TRBV7-2 and TRBJ1-2; possibly TRBD1 for D (6 bases). The CDR3 contains 13 residues. Per the germline V gene, CDR1 is SGHTA and CDR2 is FQGNSA. The V gene lost 6 bases and the J gene lost 7 bases, with 15 bases spanning the gap. The CDR3 loop is CASSPLGGGGYTF. Here the CDR3 DNA reads TGTGCCAGCAGTCCACTCGGGGGCGGTGGCTACACCTTC.

The rearrangement links TRBV28 to TRBJ2-5; 9 bases line up with TRBD1. Germline values: CDR1 MDHEN, CDR2 SYDVKM. This CDR3 is built from 15 residues. The V and J ends lost 5 bases and 4 bases, in that order; junction bases with no gene match: 8. The CDR3 DNA is TGTGCCAGCAGTGCCCGACAGGGGGTCTCAGAGACCCAGTACTTC. This sequence encodes CASSARQGVSETQYF.

This clonotype was detected many times. V gene TRBV6-5 combines with J gene TRBJ2-1; 7 bases fit TRBD2. J lost 4 bases, V lost 0 bases, and 6 bases had no gene match. CDR3 length equals 16 residues. Germline CDR1 is MNHEY and CDR2 is SVGAGI. CDR3 loop: CASSYSSGGLYNEQFF. CDR3 nucleotides: TGTGCCAGCAGTTACTCCTCGGGGGGTCTTTACAATGAGCAGTTCTTC.

This clonotype is a singleton in its sample. The rearrangement uses TRBV12-5 and TRBJ2-7; 8 positions match TRBD1. V was pared by 2 bases and J by 7 bases, with 10 bases of the junction left unmatched. From germline, CDR1 is LGHNT and CDR2 FRNRAP. The CDR3 contains 15 residues. The CDR3 loop is CASGLPHRGDEEQYF. CDR3 nucleotides: TGTGCTAGTGGTTTGCCCCACAGGGGGGACGAGGAGCAGTACTTC.

V gene TRBV6-6 combines with J gene TRBJ2-1; 8 bases agree with TRBD1. Germline CDR1 is MNHNY and CDR2 is SVGAGI (reference sequence). The CDR3 contains 15 residues. With 6 bases clipped from V and 4 bases from J, the junction kept 8 bases outside the gene matches. The CDR3 bases are TGTGCCAGCAGGGTGACGCGGGACAGGTACAATGAGCAGTTCTTC. This translates into CASRVTRDRYNEQFF.

The chain is built from TRBV7-9 and TRBJ1-2; 8 positions agree with TRBD1. CDR3 length equals 14 residues. V trimming: 6 bases; J trimming: 8 bases; junction bases outside the gene matches: 11. From germline, CDR1 is SEHNR and CDR2 FQNEAQ (reference sequence). The CDR3 loop reads CASSQTDRGLGYTF. The CDR3 DNA is TGTGCCAGCAGTCAAACCGACAGGGGCCTCGGCTACACCTTC. The complete variable domain, with remaining parts taken from reference TRBV7-9 and TRBJ1-2, reads DTGVSQNPRHKITKRGQNVTFRCDPISEHNRLYWYRQTLGQGPEFLTYFQNEAQLEKSRLLSDRFSAERPKGSFSTLEIQRTEQGDSAMYLCASSQTDRGLGYTFGSGTRLTVV.

This clonotype was observed a handful of times. This chain links TRBV2 with TRBJ2-7; TRBD1 is a possible D gene (5 bases). Trimming pared 7 bases from V and 3 bases from J, leaving 16 bases between. CDR1 and CDR2 from the germline V gene are SNHLY and FYNNEI. This CDR3 spans 14 amino acids. The CDR3 loop is CASITPQGVYEQYF. The CDR3 nucleotides are TGTGCCAGCATCACCCCCCAAGGGGTCTACGAGCAGTACTTC.